A selection of T cell receptor beta chains follows, all from one sample in a study of tumor and adjacent non-tumor tissue in lung cancer. TCRdb re-called the multiplex PCR reads with MiXCR, one entry per CDR3 protein. The sample yields 80,000 to 100,000 distinct CDR3 sequences, 80% seen once. What was sequenced was distant non-tumor lung tissue. The receptors come from a man in his 60s with small cell lung cancer. Each CDR3 is given with its conserved first and last residue. D genes are given only for firm matches. A row's size may be missing; if present it is once, few, many or a size class.

v_gene	abundance	j_gene	d_gene	CDR3nt	CDR3aa
TRBV7-8	many	TRBJ2-1	.	TGTGCCAGCAGCCCGCTTAGAGCGGTTAACAATGAGCAGTTCTTC	CASSPLRAVNNEQFF
TRBV6-6	.	TRBJ2-7	TRBD2	TGTGACTGCCGGCAGCTAGCGGGAGGGAGCTCCTACGAGCAGTACTTC	CDCRQLAGGSSYEQYF
TRBV6-2/TRBV6-3	.	TRBJ2-6	.	TGTGCCAGCAGTCCTACAGGGTCTGGGGCCAACGTCATGACTTTC	CASSPTGSGANVMTF
TRBV11-3	.	TRBJ2-3	.	TGTGCCAGTAGCTACCCCCGGGGTACGCAGTATTTT	CASSYPRGTQYF
TRBV6-5	.	TRBJ2-3	TRBD2	TGTGCCAGCAGGGCTAGCGGGAGTATGGATACGCGGTATTTT	CASRASGSMDTRYF
TRBV6-2/TRBV6-3	.	TRBJ2-7	TRBD2	TGTGCAAGCAAGGTAGCGGGAGTCCCTATGGAGCAGTACTTC	CASKVAGVPMEQYF
TRBV29-1	.	TRBJ2-3	.	TGCAGCGTTCAGAGTCAGAGCACAAATACGCAGTATTTT	CSVQSQSTNTQYF
TRBV6-1	.	TRBJ2-5	.	TGTGCTAGCAGTGAAACAGCCGGGATAGGGCAAGAGACCCAGTACTTC	CASSETAGIGQETQYF
TRBV5-5	medium-sized	TRBJ1-4	.	TGTGCCAGCAGCTGGGGCCTCCGACGGACTAATGAAAAACTGTTTTTT	CASSWGLRRTNEKLFF
TRBV4-2	.	TRBJ2-5	.	TGTGCCGGCGGCCAGGGGAGCAGGCAAGAGAGCCAGTACTTC	CAGGQGSRQESQYF
TRBV6-6	.	TRBJ1-3	TRBD1	TGTGCTAGCAGTTTCCACGACAGGGGATACACCATATATTTT	CASSFHDRGYTIYF
TRBV2	.	TRBJ1-2	.	TGTGCCAGCAGTGAGGGGGCGCATAACTATGGCCACACCTTC	CASSEGAHNYGHTF
TRBV6-1	many	TRBJ2-2	.	TGTGCCAGCAGCGCCGATAGGTACCCCGGGGAGCTGTTTTTT	CASSADRYPGELFF
TRBV29-1	.	TRBJ2-5	TRBD2	TGCAGCGCCGGGAGGGCATGCGAGACCCATTACTTC	CSAGRACETHYF
TRBV4-2	medium-sized	TRBJ1-1	.	TGTGCCAGCAGCCAAGATTGGGGTTGGACTGAAGCTTTCTTT	CASSQDWGWTEAFF
TRBV5-6	.	TRBJ1-5	.	TGTGCCAGGAAGAGTGGGTTTGGAAATCAGCCCCAGCATTTT	CARKSGFGNQPQHF
TRBV13	.	TRBJ2-1	.	TGTACAAGCAGCATGGGAGGTAATTCCGACAATGAGCAGTTCTTC	CTSSMGGNSDNEQFF
TRBV11-2	.	TRBJ2-1	TRBD2	TGTGCCAACAGCTCCGGGGGGGGGACTAGCGAGAGTATCTACAATGAGCAGTTCTTT	CANSSGGGTSESIYNEQFF
TRBV13	once	TRBJ1-6	.	TGTGTCAGCAGCCAAACCGACGGAAGCTCCTATAATTCACCCCTCCAATTT	CVSSQTDGSSYNSPLQF
TRBV18	.	TRBJ1-4	.	TGTGCAAGCTCACCACGAGGGGCGACTAATCAAAAACTGTTTTTT	CASSPRGATNQKLFF
TRBV13	.	TRBJ1-6	.	TGTGCCAGTAGCCCAAACGACGGAAACTCCTATAATTCACCCCTCCACTTT	CASSPNDGNSYNSPLHF
TRBV6-1	.	TRBJ2-1	.	TGTGCCAGCTTCCAACCGACGTACAATGAGCAGTCCTTC	CASFQPTYNEQSF